A single sample gave rise to the 17 T cell receptor beta chains below, sequenced in a study of blood T cell repertoires in COVID-19. Method: immunoSEQ multiplex PCR; TCRdb's copy keeps in-frame clones and lacks some. Altogether approximately 200,000 clones are present, more than 75% being singletons, with the ten largest covering roughly 8.7%. The sequencing sample was made of PBMCs or T cells enriched from blood (not recorded which). The receptors here all came from a woman in her twenties or thirties who had recovered from COVID-19.

The chain joins TRBV2 to TRBJ1-2; the match to TRBD1 covers 7 bases. The CDR3 loop spans 17 amino acids. In germline, CDR1 is SNHLY, CDR2 FYNNEI. J was trimmed by 3 bases and V by 7 bases; bases with no gene match: 17. As DNA, the CDR3 is TGTGCCAGCAACAGTGGGACAGCACTTATTGCGGACTATGGCTACACCTTC. Translation: CASNSGTALIADYGYTF.

The chain combines TRBV28 with TRBJ1-2; D may be TRBD1 (5 bases). Trimming pared 6 bases from V and 6 bases from J, leaving 17 bases between. The CDR3 is made up of 14 amino acids. CDR1 is MDHEN and CDR2 is SYDVKM in the germline V gene. The CDR3 coding sequence is TGTGCCAGCAGAACTACTTCGACAGCTGATGGCTACACCTTC. It codes for CASRTTSTADGYTF.

The chain is built from TRBV13 and TRBJ2-3, with 10 bases matching TRBD2. Germline V gene lookup returns CDR1 PRHDT and CDR2 FYEKMQ (reference sequence). Losses at the gene ends were 4 bases for V and 1 base for J; bases not matched to a gene: 2. The CDR3 is 15 amino acids. CDR3 loop: CASSSSGRGTDTQYF. The CDR3 bases are TGTGCCAGCAGCTCCAGCGGGAGGGGCACAGATACGCAGTATTTT. The full variable domain, with the rest looked up from reference TRBV13 and TRBJ2-3, is AAGVIQSPRHLIKEKRETATLKCYPIPRHDTVYWYQQGPGQDPQFLISFYEKMQSDKGSIPDRFSAQQFSDYHSELNMSSLELGDSALYFCASSSSGRGTDTQYFGPGTRLTVL.

The J gene is TRBJ1-5, the V gene TRBV2; D perhaps matches TRBD1 (5 bases). The CDR3 totals 13 residues. With 4 bases removed from V and 6 bases from J, the gap between germline ends came to 10 bases. Germline-derived CDR1 and CDR2 are SNHLY and FYNNEI. CDR3 protein: CASSGGGIQPQHF. CDR3 bases: TGTGCCAGCAGTGGGGGGGGAATTCAGCCCCAGCATTTT.

The chain recombines TRBV3-1 (or the pseudogene TRBV3-2) with TRBJ1-1, with D unclear. Germline assignment: CDR1 LGHDT and CDR2 YNNKEL (reference sequence). Trimming cost V 1 base and J 5 bases, with 11 bases left between them. The CDR3 has 14 amino acids. CDR3 amino acids: CASSQGSLRTEAFF. In nucleotides, the CDR3 is TGTGCCAGCAGCCAAGGTAGTCTGCGGACTGAAGCTTTCTTT.

The chain is built from TRBV7-3 and TRBJ1-2; 10 bases are a match to TRBD1. V dropped 4 bases and J dropped 2; count of bases not matched to a gene: 19. The CDR3 length is 20 residues. Germline CDR1 SGHTA, CDR2 FQGTGA. CDR3: CASSCKPGQGRHHPNYGYTF. Written as DNA, the CDR3 is TGTGCCAGCAGCTGCAAACCGGGACAGGGGCGGCACCATCCAAACTATGGCTACACCTTC. Complete variable domain (other parts from reference TRBV7-3 and TRBJ1-2): GAGVSQTPSNKVTEKGKYVELRCDPISGHTALYWYRQSLGQGPEFLIYFQGTGAADDSGLPNDRFFAVRPEGSVSTLKIQRTERGDSAVYLCASSCKPGQGRHHPNYGYTFGSGTRLTVV.

The count of this clone is one. The chain employs TRBV11-3 and TRBJ2-1, with D maybe TRBD2 (6 bases). Deletions cut 1 base from V and 3 bases from J, with 13 bases between. Germline-derived CDR1 and CDR2 are SGHNT and YENEEA. The CDR3 length is 16 residues. This CDR3 is CASSLGGGIGYNEQFF. The DNA for the CDR3 is TGTGCCAGCAGCTTAGGGGGCGGGATAGGCTACAATGAGCAGTTCTTC.

The chain carries TRBV11-2 and TRBJ2-7; 8 bases are a match to TRBD2. V lost 0 bases to trimming and J lost 2 bases; unmatched junction nucleotides: 6. The germline V gene encodes CDR1 SGHAT and CDR2 FQNNGV. The CDR3 consists of 16 residues. The CDR3 is CASSLDRGGATYEQYF. The CDR3 bases are TGTGCCAGCAGCTTAGATCGGGGGGGGGCCACCTACGAGCAGTACTTC.

The V call is TRBV5-1, the J call TRBJ2-3; TRBD2 aligns across 9 bases. The CDR3 sequence is 17 residues long. Germline V gives CDR1 SGHRS, CDR2 YFSETQ. The V and J ends lost 0 bases and 2 bases, in that order; junction bases with no gene match: 7. The CDR3 is CASSLAPSGVPTDTQYF. DNA of the CDR3: TGCGCCAGCAGCTTGGCCCCTAGCGGGGTCCCCACAGATACGCAGTATTTT.

V and J are TRBV9 and TRBJ2-1; 12 bases match TRBD2. CDR3 size: 18 residues. Germline V gene sequence: CDR1 SGDLS, CDR2 YYNGEE. The V segment lost 1 base and the J segment 2 bases; nucleotides outside the gene matches: 7. The CDR3 bases are TGTGCCAGCAGCGTAAAACTAGCGGGAGGTGTACCCTACAATGAGCAGTTCTTC. Residues: CASSVKLAGGVPYNEQFF.

Here the CDR3 reads CASSHLEGTEAFF. The DNA for the CDR3 is TGCGCCAGCAGCCACCTAGAGGGCACTGAAGCTTTCTTT. This chain uses TRBV4-1 with TRBJ1-1, with D uncertain. The CDR3 length is 13 residues. Germline CDR1 and CDR2: MGHRA and YSYEKL. V was pared by 3 bases and J by 4 bases, with 9 bases between.

The chain combines TRBV12-5 with TRBJ1-1, with 7 bases fitting TRBD1. V shed 2 bases, J shed 5 bases, and the junction held 8 bases outside the gene matches. CDR1 is LGHNT, CDR2 FRNRAP, per germline. The CDR3 has 15 residues. The CDR3 region is CASGLTQGGRTEAFF. The CDR3 DNA follows: TGTGCTAGTGGTTTGACACAAGGGGGCCGGACTGAAGCTTTCTTT.

The chain uses TRBV24-1 and TRBJ2-2; 8 positions agree with TRBD2. Trimming at V came to 5 bases and at J to 6 bases, leaving 10 bases not matched to a gene. The CDR3 length is 16 residues. CDR1 is KGHDR, CDR2 SFDVKD, per germline. Here the CDR3 reads CATSATGLVSAGELFF. The CDR3 coding sequence is TGTGCCACCAGTGCCACGGGACTAGTTAGCGCCGGGGAGCTGTTTTTT.

The chain links TRBV5-1 to TRBJ2-3; 8 bases fit TRBD2. Germline CDR1 SGHRS, CDR2 YFSETQ. With V trimmed by 4 bases and J by 0 bases, 10 bases remained unmatched. There are 17 residues in the CDR3. The CDR3 loop is CASSKQLAESSTDTQYF. In DNA, the CDR3 is TGCGCCAGCAGCAAACAACTAGCGGAGTCTAGCACAGATACGCAGTATTTT.

This clone was seen only once. The CDR3 sequence: CASSLGSLAGVDTQYF. The CDR3 coding sequence is TGTGCCAGCAGCTTAGGTTCCCTAGCGGGAGTAGATACGCAGTATTTT. The chain employs TRBV11-2 and TRBJ2-3, with 10 positions matching TRBD2. CDR1 SGHAT and CDR2 FQNNGV come from the germline V gene. The CDR3 extends over 16 amino acids. The J segment lost 5 bases and the V segment lost 1 base, leaving 6 bases of the junction unmatched.

This chain's CDR3 is CASSLSTTSGLEQYF. The CDR3 nucleotides are TGTGCCAGCAGTTTATCCACGACTAGCGGGCTGGAGCAGTACTTC. This sequence joins TRBV27 and TRBJ2-7; 10 nucleotides line up with TRBD2. This CDR3 contains 15 residues. The germline CDR1 and CDR2 sequences are MNHEY and SMNVEV (reference sequence). The junction had 6 bases not matched to a gene; V was cut back by 0 bases and J by 7 bases.

This chain uses TRBV27 with TRBJ1-2; unclear D gene. Germline V gene data show CDR1 as MNHEY and CDR2 as SMNVEV (reference sequence). This CDR3 comprises 14 residues. Trimming removed 6 bases at V and 4 bases at J, with 15 bases between. The CDR3 reads CASSLKPGSYGYTF. In DNA, the CDR3 is TGTGCCAGCAGCCTAAAACCGGGAAGCTATGGCTACACCTTC.